The clone carrying this TCR beta chain has ten or more counts. Its specificity is unknown. The CDR3 runs 12 residues. V lost 7 bases and J 3 bases, leaving 10 bases between the germline ends. The data stem from a study of T cells in Graves' hyperthyroidism and ophthalmopathy. The TCR beta CDR3 regions underwent amplification using RNA transcripts as the source. HTBI primers were used for first-round RT-PCR of the TCR CDR3. TCRdb re-analysed the multiplex PCR reads in MiXCR, keeping a single row per CDR3 protein. The sample yields under 400,000 distinct CDR3 sequences, 13% to 15% seen once. The study, taken as a whole, reports: The model's output predicted ophthalmopathy at a median of 6.5 months prior to onset.

Enrolled ophthalmopathy patients presented with a Clinical Activity Score of at least 3, a NOSPECS grade of at least 4, and disease duration under 3 months. The source of the PBMCs was more than 9.5 ml of fresh peripheral blood. The sample was blood. The TCR originated in a woman aged 55-70 years with Graves' ophthalmopathy. The chain has TRBV12-3 or TRBV12-4 and TRBJ2-7, with D maybe TRBD2 (5 bases). The DNA for the CDR3 is TGTGCCAGCACCGGGGTCCTCTACGAGCAGTACTTC. Protein sequence: CASTGVLYEQYF.